This T cell receptor (beta chain) was retrieved from a study of blood T cell repertoires in COVID-19. Study context: The samples span acute and convalescent COVID-19 from the United States, Italy and Spain. The analysed material was cDNA or gDNA that came from T cells, B-cell-depleted T cells, or PBMCs.

This CDR3 comprises 15 residues. Germline CDR1 MNHEY, CDR2 SMNVEV (reference sequence). With 5 bases clipped from V and 8 bases from J, the junction kept 8 bases outside the gene matches. Generated by immunoSEQ multiplex PCR, the TCRdb table keeps only in-frame clones and is missing some. The sample holds approximately 200,000 clones, around 85% seen once. Sequencing used PBMCs or T cells enriched from blood (not recorded which). The gene calls are TRBV27 and TRBJ1-4; 10 nucleotides agree with TRBD1. This clonotype was sampled from a woman aged 25 to 45 who had recovered from COVID-19. The CDR3 spells CASSLRDRGGEKLFF. The CDR3 DNA is TGTGCCAGCAGTCTCCGGGACAGGGGCGGCGAAAAACTGTTTTTT.